A single sample is the source of the 31 T cell receptor beta chains below, sequenced in a study of T cell repertoires in cytomegalovirus infection. Their recognized antigens are unknown. TCRdb ran MiXCR on the reads and lists one entry per CDR3 protein. This sample has 250,000 to 300,000 distinct CDR3 sequences, with 22% found just once. Source: cultured PBMCs, taken from culture after CMV antigen stimulation. The receptors stem from a human donor in good health (CMV status not recorded). Some clones in this sample may be carry-over from other donors' samples.

This clonotype came up many times. V usage is TRBV7-8 and J usage is TRBJ2-3, with 8 bases matching TRBD2. Germline CDR1 is SGHVS and CDR2 is FQNEAQ. The J segment lost 7 bases and the V segment lost 1 base, leaving 13 bases of the junction unmatched. The CDR3 extends over 17 amino acids. This CDR3 is CASSLGRAVAGRYTQYF. The CDR3 nucleotides are TGTGCCAGCAGCTTAGGACGGGCGGTAGCGGGGAGATATACGCAGTATTTT.

This rearrangement joins TRBV20-1 to TRBJ2-5, with D possibly being TRBD1 (6 bases). The CDR3 has 14 amino acids. Germline CDR1 is DFQATT and CDR2 is SNEGSKA (reference sequence). Trimming removed 1 base from V and 5 bases from J, with 14 bases in between. In DNA, the CDR3 is TGCAGTGCTAGAGGAACAGGGATAGGGGAGACCCAGTACTTC. This sequence encodes CSARGTGIGETQYF.

This clonotype has a count of ten or more. V and J are TRBV11-3 and TRBJ2-3; D gene ambiguous. The CDR3 spans 16 residues. V lost 6 bases and J 3 bases, leaving 19 bases between the germline ends. CDR1 and CDR2 from the germline V gene are SGHNT and YENEEA. CDR3 in DNA: TGTGCCAGCAGTCAAGGCAGCCTCGCCGTGACAGATACGCAGTATTTT. This codes for CASSQGSLAVTDTQYF. The variable domain in full, completed from reference TRBV11-3 and TRBJ2-3, reads EAGVVQSPRYKIIEKKQPVAFWCNPISGHNTLYWYLQNLGQGPELLIRYENEEAVDDSQLPKDRFSAERLKGVDSTLKIQPAELGDSAVYLCASSQGSLAVTDTQYFGPGTRLTVL.

The table lists this clonotype with many counts. The V gene is TRBV7-2, the J gene TRBJ1-2, with D maybe TRBD1 (5 bases). CDR1 is SGHTA and CDR2 is FQGNSA in the germline V gene. Trimming took off 2 bases at V and 6 bases at J, with 19 bases between the two ends. The CDR3 extends over 16 amino acids. CDR3 residues: CASSLNQPGGGDGYTF. CDR3 nucleotides: TGTGCCAGCAGCTTAAATCAGCCGGGGGGTGGGGATGGCTACACCTTC. The full variable domain, rest sourced from reference TRBV7-2 and TRBJ1-2, is GAGVSQSPSNKVTEKGKDVELRCDPISGHTALYWYRQSLGQGLEFLIYFQGNSAPDKSGLPSDRFSAERTGGSVSTLTIQRTQQEDSAVYLCASSLNQPGGGDGYTFGSGTRLTVV.

As for this clonotype: Possible read error: a much larger clone is one base away. J is TRBJ2-4 and V is TRBV7-2; no reliable D call. This CDR3 is 14 amino acids long. CDR1 and CDR2 from the germline V gene are SGHTA and FQGNSA. CDR3 residues: CASSSTRAQNIQYF. Written as DNA, the CDR3 is TGTGCCAGCAGCTCGACAAGAGCCCAAAACATTCAGTACTTC.

This clonotype was counted a few times. V is TRBV7-9 and J is TRBJ2-1; TRBD1 or TRBD2 may be the D gene (5 bases each). Deletions cut 5 bases from V and 0 bases from J, with 14 bases between. Germline loops: CDR1 SEHNR, CDR2 FQNEAQ (reference sequence). This CDR3 is 16 amino acids long. The chain's CDR3 is CASSGGRDSSYNEQFF. CDR3 bases: TGTGCCAGCAGCGGGGGTAGGGATAGCTCCTACAATGAGCAGTTCTTC.

Ten or more counts support this clonotype. The V gene is TRBV19, the J gene TRBJ2-1; the D gene is possibly TRBD2 (5 bases). The length of the CDR3 is 15 residues. CDR1 is LNHDA, CDR2 SQIVND, per germline (reference sequence). The V end was cut by 4 bases, the J end by 8 bases, with 18 bases between. The chain's CDR3 is CASSNSEPGSDEQFF. The DNA of the CDR3 is TGTGCCAGTAGTAACTCGGAGCCCGGTAGCGATGAGCAGTTCTTC.

V and J are TRBV6-2 or TRBV6-3 and TRBJ1-1, with no clear D. This CDR3 contains 12 residues. Germline-derived CDR1 and CDR2 are MNHEY and SVGEGT. Trimming stripped 6 bases from V and 5 bases from J, with 10 bases between. The CDR3 DNA is TGTGCCAGCAGGGGGTGGGGAACTGAAGCTTTCTTT. It specifies CASRGWGTEAFF.

This clonotype is medium-sized within its sample. This chain links TRBV28 with TRBJ2-7, with D unclear. CDR3 length: 16 amino acids. Trimming shortened V by 6 bases and J by 6 bases, and 24 bases separated the two germline ends. Germline CDR1 MDHEN, CDR2 SYDVKM. The CDR3 here is CASSLPPPGPLGEQYF. The CDR3 bases are TGTGCCAGCAGCCTACCCCCGCCGGGTCCCCTCGGCGAGCAGTACTTC.

This clonotype was counted a few times. This chain links TRBV7-8 with TRBJ2-7; 9 bases line up with TRBD1. V trimming: 5 bases; J trimming: 3 bases; junction bases outside the gene matches: 5. Germline loops: CDR1 SGHVS, CDR2 FQNEAQ. CDR3 size: 14 residues. CDR3 region: CASSPRQGDYEQYV. The DNA for the CDR3 is TGTGCCAGCAGCCCCCGACAGGGGGACTACGAGCAGTACGTC.

V gene TRBV7-2 combines with J gene TRBJ2-5; the match to TRBD2 covers 16 bases. CDR1 and CDR2 (germline): SGHTA, FQGNSA. The CDR3 covers 16 residues. V lost 5 bases, J lost 5 bases, and 5 bases stayed unmatched. The CDR3 spells CASSTGLAGGHETQYF. In DNA form, the CDR3 reads TGTGCCAGCAGCACGGGACTAGCGGGAGGGCACGAGACCCAGTACTTC.

This clonotype was seen only a few times. The chain links TRBV7-8 to TRBJ2-2; D is unclear. Germline V gives CDR1 SGHVS, CDR2 FQNEAQ. This CDR3 region has 14 residues. Trimming removed 2 bases from V and 0 bases from J, with 4 bases in between. CDR3 sequence: CASSLIANTGELFF. For the CDR3, the DNA is TGTGCCAGCAGCTTAATTGCGAACACCGGGGAGCTGTTTTTT.

J is TRBJ1-1 and V is TRBV27; D is uncertain. The CDR3 covers 13 residues. Trimming pared 0 bases from V and 4 bases from J, leaving 6 bases between. Germline lookup yields CDR1 MNHEY and CDR2 SMNVEV (reference sequence). The CDR3 DNA reads TGTGCCAGCAGTTTATCCAGGTCCACTGAAGCTTTCTTT. This sequence encodes CASSLSRSTEAFF.

J is TRBJ2-1 and V is TRBV28, with TRBD2 identical over 11 bases. The CDR3 covers 15 residues. Germline values: CDR1 MDHEN, CDR2 SYDVKM. Losses at the gene ends were 8 bases for V and 0 bases for J; bases not matched to a gene: 3. CDR3 DNA: TGTGCCAGCGGGACTAGCGGTAGCTCCTACAATGAGCAGTTCTTC. Its protein product is CASGTSGSSYNEQFF.

The chain links TRBV28 to TRBJ2-5; TRBD2 matches at 9 bases. The CDR3 is 20 amino acids. Germline CDR1 and CDR2: MDHEN and SYDVKM. After removal of 5 bases from V and 5 bases from J, the junction contained 24 bases not matched to a gene. The CDR3 loop is CASSRNPRLAEPQIRETQYF. In DNA, the CDR3 is TGTGCCAGCAGTCGAAACCCTCGACTAGCGGAACCCCAAATCCGGGAGACCCAGTACTTC. The whole variable domain, remainder taken from reference TRBV28 and TRBJ2-5, is DVKVTQSSRYLVKRTGEKVFLECVQDMDHENMFWYRQDPGLGLRLIYFSYDVKMKEKGDIPEGYSVSREKKERFSLILESASTNQTSMYLCASSRNPRLAEPQIRETQYFGPGTRLLVL.

This clonotype has ten or more counts. The J gene is TRBJ2-7, the V gene TRBV7-9; 10 nucleotides line up with TRBD2. J was trimmed by 6 bases and V by 6 bases; bases with no gene match: 8. CDR3 size: 14 residues. Germline V gene sequence: CDR1 SEHNR, CDR2 FQNEAQ (reference sequence). The CDR3 here is CASSQGLARGEQYF. The CDR3 DNA is TGTGCCAGCAGTCAGGGACTAGCGAGGGGCGAGCAGTACTTC.

This clonotype was recorded at least ten times. The chain recombines TRBV4-1 with TRBJ2-6, with TRBD2 matching 14 bases. The germline gives CDR1 MGHRA, CDR2 YSYEKL. The CDR3 consists of 19 residues. The V and J ends lost 2 bases and 1 base, in that order; junction bases with no gene match: 4. For the CDR3, the DNA is TGCGCCAGCAGCCAATCGGGACTAGCGGGAGATTCTGGGGCCAACGTCCTGACTTTC. This gives the protein CASSQSGLAGDSGANVLTF.

This clonotype has a count of ten or more. This chain joins TRBV7-9 and TRBJ2-1; the D is unclear. Germline values: CDR1 SEHNR, CDR2 FQNEAQ (reference sequence). The V and J ends lost 2 bases and 6 bases respectively, with 8 bases between them. This CDR3 has 13 amino acids. As DNA, the CDR3 is TGTGCCAGCAGCTTAAGGGAAACCAATGAGCAGTTCTTC. Encoded protein: CASSLRETNEQFF.

The CDR3 protein is CASSQVYGSSYNEQFF. CDR3 DNA sequence: TGCGCCAGCAGCCAAGTTTACGGGAGCTCCTACAATGAGCAGTTCTTC. The chain has TRBV4-1 and TRBJ2-1, with TRBD2 as a possible D gene (6 bases). There are 16 residues in the CDR3. The germline V gene encodes CDR1 MGHRA and CDR2 YSYEKL. V lost 1 base, J lost 0 bases, and 10 bases lay in between.

At least ten counts were recorded for this clonotype. J is TRBJ2-3 and V is TRBV7-2; TRBD1 matches at 7 bases. J gave up 4 bases and V 6 bases, and 4 bases lay outside the gene matches. CDR3 size: 13 residues. CDR1 is SGHTA and CDR2 is FQGNSA in the germline V gene. This chain's CDR3 is CASRLGTADTQYF. In DNA form, the CDR3 reads TGTGCCAGCAGGCTCGGGACAGCAGATACGCAGTATTTT.

The sample holds many counts of this clonotype. This chain uses TRBV4-1 with TRBJ2-7; D is ambiguous. V was trimmed by 5 bases and J by 4 bases, leaving 12 bases between them. Germline loops: CDR1 MGHRA, CDR2 YSYEKL. The CDR3 has 13 amino acids. The CDR3 reads CASSFTVGYEQYF. DNA of the CDR3: TGCGCCAGCAGCTTCACAGTGGGATACGAGCAGTACTTC.

This clonotype has only a few counts. The V gene is TRBV30, the J gene TRBJ2-3; possible D gene TRBD1, 5 bases. The length of the CDR3 is 13 residues. V was trimmed by 8 bases and J by 14 bases, leaving 26 bases between them. Germline assignment: CDR1 GTSNPN and CDR2 SVGIG (reference sequence). CDR3 DNA sequence: TGTGCCGTCAGCGCCAGGGAACTCAGTAAGCGGTATTTT. It translates to CAVSARELSKRYF.

Ten or more counts support this clonotype. The chain links TRBV6-2 or TRBV6-3 to TRBJ2-1; no reliable D call. CDR1 and CDR2 (germline): MNHEY, SVGEGT. Trimming removed 7 bases at V and 4 bases at J, with 20 bases between. There are 16 residues in the CDR3. The CDR3 is CASTDSLEGNYNEQFF. Here the CDR3 DNA reads TGTGCCAGCACCGATTCCCTAGAAGGTAATTACAATGAGCAGTTCTTC.

The V gene is TRBV12-3 or TRBV12-4, the J gene TRBJ2-3; D may be TRBD2 (6 bases). The ends were cut back, 7 bases at V and 4 bases at J, with 18 bases in the middle. The CDR3 extends over 15 amino acids. The CDR3 loop reads CASNSAAGPPDTQYF. In nucleotides, the CDR3 is TGTGCCAGCAACTCGGCAGCGGGCCCCCCAGATACGCAGTATTTT.

This clonotype was seen only once. The J gene is TRBJ2-2, the V gene TRBV6-5, with D maybe TRBD1 (5 bases). The CDR3 has 17 residues. V was trimmed by 7 bases and J by 2 bases, leaving 20 bases between them. The germline V gene has CDR1 MNHEY and CDR2 SVGAGI. CDR3 sequence (DNA): TGTGCCAGCACCCCATCCGTAGGACACCTAAACACCGGGGAGCTGTTTTTT. Its protein product is CASTPSVGHLNTGELFF.

V gene TRBV12-3 or TRBV12-4 combines with J gene TRBJ1-6; 9 bases map to TRBD1. CDR3 length equals 14 residues. The ends lost 3 bases at V and 11 bases at J; junction bases unmatched: 5. CDR3 bases: TGTGCCAGCAGTTTCGACAGGGGGGGAACACCCCTCCACTTT. Protein: CASSFDRGGTPLHF.

This clonotype appeared many times. The chain uses TRBV30 and TRBJ2-3; 13 positions match TRBD2. The CDR3 sequence is 14 residues long. Germline V lookup: CDR1 GTSNPN, CDR2 SVGIG (reference sequence). The J segment lost 3 bases and the V segment lost 5 bases, leaving 2 bases of the junction unmatched. The CDR3: CAWGLAGETDTQYF. CDR3 DNA: TGTGCCTGGGGACTAGCGGGAGAAACAGATACGCAGTATTTT.

This clonotype appeared many times. This chain links TRBV6-5 with TRBJ2-3; D is ambiguous. Trimming cost V 2 bases and J 1 base, with 16 bases left between them. CDR3 size: 17 residues. Germline-derived CDR1 and CDR2 are MNHEY and SVGAGI. CDR3 DNA: TGTGCCAGCAGTTACGGTCCGATTTTGTCTGGCACAGATACGCAGTATTTT. It specifies CASSYGPILSGTDTQYF.

The chain combines TRBV4-3 with TRBJ2-1; 7 nucleotides line up with TRBD2. CDR1 LGHNA and CDR2 YSLEER come from the germline V gene. The CDR3 has 15 amino acids. V trimming: 3 bases; J trimming: 4 bases; junction bases outside the gene matches: 6. CDR3 coding DNA: TGCGCCAGCAGCCAGGGCGGGAGCCAGTACAATGAGCAGTTCTTC. This translates into CASSQGGSQYNEQFF.

This clonotype was detected only a few times. The chain combines TRBV10-3 with TRBJ1-5; D is unresolved. CDR3 length: 14 residues. V was clipped by 3 bases and J by 4 bases, with 10 bases between them. Germline CDR1 is ENHRY and CDR2 is SYGVKD. CDR3 nucleotide sequence: TGTGCCATCAGTGAAGGTCACCTAAATCAGCCCCAGCATTTT. The encoded protein is CAISEGHLNQPQHF.

This clonotype was detected only once. This sequence joins TRBV5-6 and TRBJ2-5, with D possibly TRBD2 on 6 matching bases. This CDR3 region has 13 residues. The germline V and J ends were trimmed by 5 bases and 4 bases, with 12 bases remaining between them. The germline V gene encodes CDR1 SGHDT and CDR2 YYEEEE. As DNA, the CDR3 is TGTGCCAGCAGGGGGGGAATTGGAGAGACCCAGTACTTC. This translates into CASRGGIGETQYF.